This T cell receptor (beta chain) was sequenced during a study of PD-1 blockade in classical Hodgkin lymphoma. Repertoires were generated with immunoSEQ multiplex PCR, while TCRdb's copy carries only in-frame clones and drops some. This table has more than 70,000 clones, around nine tenths appearing once. Every single patient, without exception, relapsed after autologous stem cell transplantation, and brentuximab vedotin exposure varied. The source of this sequence is a human donor with classical Hodgkin lymphoma. The sample consisted of peripheral blood mononuclear cells (PBMCs), taken before the second cycle of nivolumab.

DNA for the CDR3: TGCGCCAGCAGCTTGGAAAGCAGGGGACAGGGTACGCAGTATTTT. As protein: CASSLESRGQGTQYF. The chain links TRBV5-1 to TRBJ2-3; 9 bases line up with TRBD1. V lost 0 bases and J lost 8; bases outside the gene matches: 7. The CDR3 runs 15 residues. Germline V lookup: CDR1 SGHRS, CDR2 YFSETQ.